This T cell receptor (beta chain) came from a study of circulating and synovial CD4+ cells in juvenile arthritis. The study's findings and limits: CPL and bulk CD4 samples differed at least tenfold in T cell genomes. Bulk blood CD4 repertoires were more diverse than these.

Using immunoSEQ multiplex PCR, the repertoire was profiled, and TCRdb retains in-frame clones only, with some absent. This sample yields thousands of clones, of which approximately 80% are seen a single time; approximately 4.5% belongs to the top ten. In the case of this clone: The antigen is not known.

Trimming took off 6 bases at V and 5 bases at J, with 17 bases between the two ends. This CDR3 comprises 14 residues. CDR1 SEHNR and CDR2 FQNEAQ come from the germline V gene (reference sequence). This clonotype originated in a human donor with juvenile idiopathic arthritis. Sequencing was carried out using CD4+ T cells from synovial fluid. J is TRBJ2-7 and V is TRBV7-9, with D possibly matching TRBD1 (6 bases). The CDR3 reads CASSQDSNSHEQYF. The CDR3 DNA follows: TGTGCCAGCAGTCAGGACAGCAATAGCCACGAGCAGTACTTC. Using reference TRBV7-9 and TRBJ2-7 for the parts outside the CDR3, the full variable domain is DTGVSQNPRHKITKRGQNVTFRCDPISEHNRLYWYRQTLGQGPEFLTYFQNEAQLEKSRLLSDRFSAERPKGSFSTLEIQRTEQGDSAMYLCASSQDSNSHEQYFGPGTRLTVT.